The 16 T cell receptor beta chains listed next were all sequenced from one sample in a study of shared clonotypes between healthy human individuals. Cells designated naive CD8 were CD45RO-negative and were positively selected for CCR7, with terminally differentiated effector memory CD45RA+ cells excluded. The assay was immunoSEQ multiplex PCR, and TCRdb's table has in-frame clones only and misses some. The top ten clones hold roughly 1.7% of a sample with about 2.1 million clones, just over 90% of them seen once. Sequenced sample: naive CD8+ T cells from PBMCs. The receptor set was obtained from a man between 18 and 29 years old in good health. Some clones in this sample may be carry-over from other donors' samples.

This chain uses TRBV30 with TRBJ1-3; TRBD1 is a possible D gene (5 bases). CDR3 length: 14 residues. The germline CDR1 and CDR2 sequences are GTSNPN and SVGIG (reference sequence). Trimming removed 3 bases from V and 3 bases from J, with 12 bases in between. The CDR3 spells CAWRARGVGNTIYF. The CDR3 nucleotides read TGTGCCTGGAGAGCCCGGGGGGTTGGAAACACCATATATTTT.

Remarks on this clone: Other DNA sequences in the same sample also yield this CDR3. CDR3 in amino acids: CASSLWQGNQPQHF. CDR3 sequence (DNA): TGTGCCAGCAGTTTATGGCAGGGGAATCAGCCCCAGCATTTT. This chain connects TRBV27 to TRBJ1-5; possibly TRBD1 for D (6 bases). The CDR3 is 14 amino acids. Germline V lookup: CDR1 MNHEY, CDR2 SMNVEV (reference sequence). Trimming took off 1 base at V and 4 bases at J, with 8 bases between the two ends.

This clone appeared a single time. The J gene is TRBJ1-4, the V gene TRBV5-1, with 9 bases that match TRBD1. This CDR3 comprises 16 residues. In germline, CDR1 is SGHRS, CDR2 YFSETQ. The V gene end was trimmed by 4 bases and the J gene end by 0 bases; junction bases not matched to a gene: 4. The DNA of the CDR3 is TGCGCCAGCAGCCCGGGACAGGGAACAACTAATGAAAAACTGTTTTTT. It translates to CASSPGQGTTNEKLFF. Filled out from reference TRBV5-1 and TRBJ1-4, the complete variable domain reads KAGVTQTPRYLIKTRGQQVTLSCSPISGHRSVSWYQQTPGQGLQFLFEYFSETQRNKGNFPGRFSGRQFSNSRSEMNVSTLELGDSALYLCASSPGQGTTNEKLFFGSGTQLSVL.

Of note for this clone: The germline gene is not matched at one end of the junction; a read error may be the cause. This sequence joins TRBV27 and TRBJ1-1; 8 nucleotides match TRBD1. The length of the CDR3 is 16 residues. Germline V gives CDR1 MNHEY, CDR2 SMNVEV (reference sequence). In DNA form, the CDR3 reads TGTGCCAGCACTTTAGATGGACAGGGAGGGGACACTGAAGCTTTCTTT. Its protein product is CASTLDGQGGDTEAFF.

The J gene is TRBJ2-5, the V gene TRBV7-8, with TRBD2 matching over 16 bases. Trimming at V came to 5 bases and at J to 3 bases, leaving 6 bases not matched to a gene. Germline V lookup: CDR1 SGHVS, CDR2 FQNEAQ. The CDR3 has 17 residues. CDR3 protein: CASSEGLAGGIKETQYF. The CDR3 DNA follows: TGTGCCAGCAGCGAGGGACTAGCGGGAGGGATTAAAGAGACCCAGTACTTC.

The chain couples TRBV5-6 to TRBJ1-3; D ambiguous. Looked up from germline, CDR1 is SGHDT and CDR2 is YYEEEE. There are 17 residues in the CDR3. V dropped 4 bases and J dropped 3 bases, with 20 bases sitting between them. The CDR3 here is CASSPAAFRANGNTIYF. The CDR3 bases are TGTGCCAGCAGCCCGGCCGCCTTCCGGGCTAATGGAAACACCATATATTTT.

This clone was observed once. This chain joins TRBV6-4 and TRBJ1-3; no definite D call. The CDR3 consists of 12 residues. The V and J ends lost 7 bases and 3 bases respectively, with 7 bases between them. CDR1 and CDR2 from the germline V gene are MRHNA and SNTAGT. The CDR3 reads CASTVFGNTIYF. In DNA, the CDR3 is TGTGCCAGCACCGTATTTGGAAACACCATATATTTT.

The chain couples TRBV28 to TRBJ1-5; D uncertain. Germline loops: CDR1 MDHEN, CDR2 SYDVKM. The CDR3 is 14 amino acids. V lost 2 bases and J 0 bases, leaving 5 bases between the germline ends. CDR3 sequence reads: CASSLQNSNQPQHF. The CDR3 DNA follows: TGTGCCAGCAGTTTACAGAATAGCAATCAGCCCCAGCATTTT.

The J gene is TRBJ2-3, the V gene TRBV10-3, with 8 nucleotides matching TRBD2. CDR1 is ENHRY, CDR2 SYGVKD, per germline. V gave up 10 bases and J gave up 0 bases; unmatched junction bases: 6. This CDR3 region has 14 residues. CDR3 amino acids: CATLAGLSTDTQYF. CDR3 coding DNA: TGTGCCACCTTAGCGGGACTTAGCACAGATACGCAGTATTTT.

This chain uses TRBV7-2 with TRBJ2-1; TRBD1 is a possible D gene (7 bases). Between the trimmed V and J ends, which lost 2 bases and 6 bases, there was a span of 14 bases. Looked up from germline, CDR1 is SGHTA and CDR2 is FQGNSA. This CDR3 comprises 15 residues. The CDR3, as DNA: TGTGCCAGCAGCTTATCTTCCCAGGGGGGCAATGAGCAGTTCTTC. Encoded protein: CASSLSSQGGNEQFF.

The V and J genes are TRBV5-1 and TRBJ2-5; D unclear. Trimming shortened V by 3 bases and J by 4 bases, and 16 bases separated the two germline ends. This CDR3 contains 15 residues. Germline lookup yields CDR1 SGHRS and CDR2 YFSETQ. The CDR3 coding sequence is TGCGCCAGCAGCTCCAATATGAATACCCCAGAGACCCAGTACTTC. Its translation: CASSSNMNTPETQYF.

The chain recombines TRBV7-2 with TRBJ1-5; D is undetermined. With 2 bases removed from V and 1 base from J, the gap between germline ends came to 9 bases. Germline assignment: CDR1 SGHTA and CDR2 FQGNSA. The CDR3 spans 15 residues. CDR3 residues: CASSLTEYSNQPQHF. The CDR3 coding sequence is TGTGCCAGCAGCTTAACGGAGTACAGCAATCAGCCCCAGCATTTT.

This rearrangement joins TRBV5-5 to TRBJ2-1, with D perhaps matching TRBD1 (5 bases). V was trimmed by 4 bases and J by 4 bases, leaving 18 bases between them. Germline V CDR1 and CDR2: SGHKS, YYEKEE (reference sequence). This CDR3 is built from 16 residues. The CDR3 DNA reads TGTGCCAGCAGCGTCGACAGTGCCCCTGAATACAATGAGCAGTTCTTC. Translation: CASSVDSAPEYNEQFF.

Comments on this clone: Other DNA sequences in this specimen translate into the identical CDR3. The CDR3, as DNA: TGTGCCAGCGGGACTAGTTCCTACAATGAGCAGTTCTTC. It yields the protein CASGTSSYNEQFF. The rearrangement links TRBV9 to TRBJ2-1; TRBD2 agrees at 8 bases. The CDR3 has 13 residues. The germline V gene encodes CDR1 SGDLS and CDR2 YYNGEE. Trimming took 7 bases from V and 1 from J; bases not matched to a gene: 1.

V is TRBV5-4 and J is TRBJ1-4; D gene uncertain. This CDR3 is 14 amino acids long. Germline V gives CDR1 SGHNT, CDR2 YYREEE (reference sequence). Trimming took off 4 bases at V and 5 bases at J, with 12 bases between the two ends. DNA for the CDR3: TGTGCCAGCAGCCTTGGTCCTTTAAATGAAAAACTGTTTTTT. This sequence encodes CASSLGPLNEKLFF.

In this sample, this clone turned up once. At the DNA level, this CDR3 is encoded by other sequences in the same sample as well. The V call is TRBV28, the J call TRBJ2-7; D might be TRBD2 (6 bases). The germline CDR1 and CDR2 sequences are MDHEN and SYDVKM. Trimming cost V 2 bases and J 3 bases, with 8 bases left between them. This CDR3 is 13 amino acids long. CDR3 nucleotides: TGTGCCAGCAGTTTAATCGGGGGCTACGAGCAGTACTTC. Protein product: CASSLIGGYEQYF.